This T cell receptor (beta chain) was identified in a study of cytomegalovirus exposure and HLA in healthy donors. The junction had 3 bases not matched to a gene; V was cut back by 4 bases and J by 5 bases. The CDR3 spans 12 residues. The V gene's germline CDR1 is SQVTM and CDR2 ANQGSEA. The PCR made use of 60 Vbeta and 13 Jbeta primers. Produced via immunoSEQ multiplex PCR; TCRdb's table is partial and in-frame only. The table records roughly 200,000 clones, 60% to 85% of them present only once. The sequenced sample consisted of PBMCs. The chain has TRBV29-1 and TRBJ2-5, with TRBD2 matching over 8 bases. The source of this sequence is a middle-aged man in good health and CMV-seronegative. The CDR3 sequence is CSVGTSSETQYF. The DNA for the CDR3 is TGCAGCGTTGGGACTAGCAGTGAGACCCAGTACTTC.